This T cell receptor (beta chain) was sequenced in a study of cytotoxic CD8 clonotypes in ibrutinib-treated CLL. Whole-study findings and limits: Clonality was higher at ibrutinib response and returned toward baseline at progression. Once treatment began, public clonotypes, which were uncommon, contracted or stayed stable.

Depth targeted 1 in 200,000 to 1 in 1 million T cells, averaging roughly 9.7x coverage per clonotype. Some clones are missing from TCRdb's copy, which holds only in-frame ones; the method was immunoSEQ multiplex PCR. The sample lists about 50,000 clones, more than 70% occurring once. A note on this clone: What it binds is not known.

Germline CDR1 is SGHRS and CDR2 is YFSETQ. This CDR3 has 16 residues. V lost 4 bases to trimming and J lost 2 bases, with 17 bases between them. The rearrangement joins TRBV5-1 to TRBJ2-3; D could derive from TRBD1 or TRBD2 (7 bases each). The sequence came from a human donor with chronic lymphocytic leukemia. Sequenced material: PBMCs, taken after 12 months of ibrutinib treatment. The CDR3 region is CASSPRGGQFTDTQYF. For the CDR3, the DNA is TGCGCCAGCAGCCCAAGGGGGGGACAGTTCACAGATACGCAGTATTTT.